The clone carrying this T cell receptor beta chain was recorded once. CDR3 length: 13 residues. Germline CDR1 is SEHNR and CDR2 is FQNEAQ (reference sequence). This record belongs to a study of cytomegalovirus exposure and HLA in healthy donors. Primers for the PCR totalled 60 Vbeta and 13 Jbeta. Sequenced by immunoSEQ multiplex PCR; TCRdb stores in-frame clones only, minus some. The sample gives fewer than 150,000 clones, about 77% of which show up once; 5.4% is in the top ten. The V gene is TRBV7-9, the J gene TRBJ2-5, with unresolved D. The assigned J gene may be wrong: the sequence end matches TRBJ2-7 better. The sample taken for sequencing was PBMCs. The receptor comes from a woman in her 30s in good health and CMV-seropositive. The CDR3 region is CASSPPGSYEQYF. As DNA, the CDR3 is TGTGCCAGCAGCCCCCCAGGCTCCTACGAGCAGTACTTC.